This TCR beta chain was recorded in a study of shared clonotypes between healthy human individuals. Study summary: Donor ages ranged 18 to 49 years: two women, a few men.

TCRdb's copy holds only in-frame clones and misses some; the assay was immunoSEQ multiplex PCR. The sample carries just over 2,000,000 clones, 85% to 95% recorded once. Healthy adults negative for HIV, lacking recent acute infections or vaccinations, served as donors. The CDR3 is 15 residues long. Germline CDR1 MGHDK, CDR2 SYGVNS. V lost 2 bases and J lost 5, with 12 bases in between. The V call is TRBV25-1, the J call TRBJ1-4; the D is unclear. Input material: naive CD4+ T cells sorted from blood. As to subset: CD45RA+ positively selected. The sequence derives from a man younger than 30 in good health. The CDR3: CASSEGSPVNEKLFF. CDR3 coding DNA: TGTGCCAGCAGTGAAGGGAGTCCGGTCAATGAAAAACTGTTTTTT.